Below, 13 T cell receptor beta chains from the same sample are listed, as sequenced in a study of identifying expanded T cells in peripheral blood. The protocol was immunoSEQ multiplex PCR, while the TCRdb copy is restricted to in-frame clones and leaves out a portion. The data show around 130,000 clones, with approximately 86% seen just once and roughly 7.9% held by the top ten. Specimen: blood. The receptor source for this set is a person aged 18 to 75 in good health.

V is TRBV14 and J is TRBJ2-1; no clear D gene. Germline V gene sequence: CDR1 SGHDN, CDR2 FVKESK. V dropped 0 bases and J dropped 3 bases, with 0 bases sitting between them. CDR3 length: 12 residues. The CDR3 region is CASSQDYNEQFF. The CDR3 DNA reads TGTGCCAGCAGCCAAGACTACAATGAGCAGTTCTTC.

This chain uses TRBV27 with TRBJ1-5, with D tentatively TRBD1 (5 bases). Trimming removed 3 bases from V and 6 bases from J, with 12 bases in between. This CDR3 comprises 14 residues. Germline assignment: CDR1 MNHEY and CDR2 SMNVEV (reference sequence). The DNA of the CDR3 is TGTGCCAGCAGTTTCTCCAGGGTTGGTCAGCCCCAGCATTTT. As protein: CASSFSRVGQPQHF.

The CDR3 here is CASSERREGGNEQFF. CDR3 sequence (DNA): TGTGCCAGCAGTGAAAGGCGGGAGGGAGGCAATGAGCAGTTCTTC. The chain combines TRBV2 with TRBJ2-1, with 9 bases that match TRBD2. V dropped 2 bases and J dropped 6; count of bases not matched to a gene: 5. Looked up from germline, CDR1 is SNHLY and CDR2 is FYNNEI. The CDR3 length is 15 residues.

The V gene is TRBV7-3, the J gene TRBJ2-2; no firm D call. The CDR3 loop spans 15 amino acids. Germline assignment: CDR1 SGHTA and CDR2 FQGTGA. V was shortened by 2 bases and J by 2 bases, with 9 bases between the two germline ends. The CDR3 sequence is CASSLLASNTGELFF. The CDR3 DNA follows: TGTGCCAGCAGCTTATTGGCCTCAAACACCGGGGAGCTGTTTTTT. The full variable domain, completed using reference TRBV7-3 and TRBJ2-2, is GAGVSQTPSNKVTEKGKYVELRCDPISGHTALYWYRQSLGQGPEFLIYFQGTGAADDSGLPNDRFFAVRPEGSVSTLKIQRTERGDSAVYLCASSLLASNTGELFFGEGSRLTVL.

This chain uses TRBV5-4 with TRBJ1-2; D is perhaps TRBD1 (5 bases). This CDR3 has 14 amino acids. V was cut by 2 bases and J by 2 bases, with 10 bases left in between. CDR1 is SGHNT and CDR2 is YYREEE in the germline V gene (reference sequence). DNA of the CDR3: TGTGCCAGCAGCTTATCCAGGGAAAACTATGGCTACACCTTC. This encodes CASSLSRENYGYTF.

CDR3 in DNA: TGTGCCACCGGCCGGGTCTCCTACGAGCAGTACTTC. Its translation is CATGRVSYEQYF. The chain has TRBV15 and TRBJ2-7, with no clear D. This CDR3 region has 12 residues. Germline V gene sequence: CDR1 LNHNV, CDR2 YYDKDF (reference sequence). V lost 8 bases to trimming and J lost 0 bases, with 8 bases between them.

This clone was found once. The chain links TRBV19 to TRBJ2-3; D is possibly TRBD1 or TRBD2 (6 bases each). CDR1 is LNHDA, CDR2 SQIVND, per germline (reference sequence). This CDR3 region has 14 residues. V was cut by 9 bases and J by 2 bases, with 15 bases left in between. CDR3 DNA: TGTGCCAGCTCACCCCCGGGGGCCACAGATACGCAGTATTTT. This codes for CASSPPGATDTQYF.

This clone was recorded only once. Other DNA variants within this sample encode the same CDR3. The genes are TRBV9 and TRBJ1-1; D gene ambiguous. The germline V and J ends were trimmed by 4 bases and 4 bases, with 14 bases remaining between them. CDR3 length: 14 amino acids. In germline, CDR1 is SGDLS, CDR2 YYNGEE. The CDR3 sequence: CASSLGGYSTEAFF. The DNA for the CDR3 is TGTGCCAGCAGCCTCGGAGGGTATAGCACTGAAGCTTTCTTT.

CDR3 sequence (DNA): TGTGCCATCAGTGAGTCGAGACAGGATGGCTACACCTTC. Translating gives CAISESRQDGYTF. The rearrangement uses TRBV10-3 and TRBJ1-2; D might be TRBD1 (6 bases). Germline V lookup: CDR1 ENHRY, CDR2 SYGVKD. The germline V and J ends were trimmed by 0 bases and 6 bases, with 8 bases remaining between them. This CDR3 region has 13 residues.

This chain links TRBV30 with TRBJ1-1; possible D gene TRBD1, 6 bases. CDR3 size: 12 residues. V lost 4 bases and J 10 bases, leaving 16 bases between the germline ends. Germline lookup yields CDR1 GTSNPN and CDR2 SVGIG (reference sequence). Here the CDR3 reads CAWKGGPLSAFF. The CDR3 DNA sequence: TGTGCCTGGAAGGGGGGGCCGCTCTCAGCTTTCTTT.

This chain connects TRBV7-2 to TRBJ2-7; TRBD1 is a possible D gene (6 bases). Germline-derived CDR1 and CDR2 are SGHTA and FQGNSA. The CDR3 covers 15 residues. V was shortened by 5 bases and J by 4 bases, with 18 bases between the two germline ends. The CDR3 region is CASSPRTAPVYEQYF. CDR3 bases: TGTGCCAGCAGCCCGAGGACAGCGCCCGTTTACGAGCAGTACTTC.

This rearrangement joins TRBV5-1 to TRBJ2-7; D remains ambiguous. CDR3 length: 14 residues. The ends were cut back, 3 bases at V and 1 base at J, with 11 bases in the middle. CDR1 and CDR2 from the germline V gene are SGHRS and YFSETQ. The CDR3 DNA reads TGCGCCAGCAGCTCGGCAGGATCATCCTACGAGCAGTACTTC. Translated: CASSSAGSSYEQYF.

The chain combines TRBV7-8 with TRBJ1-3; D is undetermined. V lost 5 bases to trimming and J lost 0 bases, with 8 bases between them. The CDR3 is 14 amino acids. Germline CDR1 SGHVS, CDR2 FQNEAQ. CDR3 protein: CASSAQYSGNTIYF. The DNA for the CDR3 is TGTGCCAGCAGCGCTCAGTACTCTGGAAACACCATATATTTT.